A selection of T cell receptor beta chains follows, all from one sample in a study of blood T cell repertoires in COVID-19. Sequencing used immunoSEQ multiplex PCR; TCRdb keeps in-frame clones, though not all of them. The top ten hold 7.9% of the sample, which has roughly 120,000 clones, 75% to 80% seen once. The sample was peripheral blood. These receptors were collected from a human donor in a cohort sampled during active COVID-19. The CDR3 runs from the conserved cysteine through the conserved F or W. Each record gives: D gene, J gene, clone size, V gene, CDR3 protein, CDR3 DNA. The D gene is left open where the match is weak. Clone size is not always given. Where it is, it says once, few, many or a class for expanded clones.

TRBD2 | TRBJ2-4 | . | TRBV7-8 | CASSSIVGLRNIQYF | TGTGCCAGCAGCTCTATAGTGGGACTAAGGAACATTCAGTACTTC
. | TRBJ2-7 | . | TRBV7-2 | CASSLVWRDEQYF | TGTGCCAGCAGCTTAGTATGGCGGGACGAGCAGTACTTC
TRBD2 | TRBJ2-7 | . | TRBV19 | CASSLGLAGVYEQYF | TGTGCCAGTAGTCTTGGTTTAGCGGGAGTTTACGAGCAGTACTTC
. | TRBJ2-7 | . | TRBV5-1 | CASSPISGDYEQYF | TGCGCCAGCAGCCCTATATCAGGGGACTACGAGCAGTACTTC
TRBD1 | TRBJ2-1 | . | TRBV28 | CASRLRQGPTNEQFF | TGTGCCAGCAGACTAAGACAGGGGCCCACCAATGAGCAGTTCTTC
TRBD1 | TRBJ2-7 | . | TRBV5-5 | CASSLVADRVYEQYF | TGTGCCAGCAGCTTGGTTGCGGACAGGGTTTACGAGCAGTACTTC
TRBD2 | TRBJ2-7 | . | TRBV3-1/TRBV3-2 | CASSQAWREDYEQYF | TGTGCCAGCAGCCAAGCATGGCGGGAGGACTACGAGCAGTACTTC
. | TRBJ1-4 | . | TRBV28 | CASTRPIYEKLFF | TGTGCCAGCACTAGGCCGATTTATGAAAAACTGTTTTTT
. | TRBJ1-2 | . | TRBV27 | CASSFGEDYGYTF | TGTGCCAGCAGTTTCGGGGAGGACTATGGCTACACCTTC
TRBD2 | TRBJ2-7 | . | TRBV4-1 | CASSYGLASYEQYF | TGCGCCAGCAGCTACGGACTAGCGAGTTACGAGCAGTACTTC
TRBD1 | TRBJ1-3 | . | TRBV5-1 | CASSRDRASGNTIYF | TGCGCCAGCTCCAGGGACAGGGCCTCTGGAAACACCATATATTTT
TRBD1 | TRBJ2-7 | . | TRBV5-5 | CASSWTGAISYEQYF | TGTGCCAGCAGCTGGACAGGGGCCATCTCCTACGAGCAGTACTTC
. | TRBJ2-7 | . | TRBV5-5 | CASSLDGLTYEQYF | TGTGCCAGCAGCTTGGATGGACTAACCTACGAGCAGTACTTC
. | TRBJ2-7 | . | TRBV10-2 | CASSGDSGSSYEQYF | TGCGCCAGCAGCGGGGACTCTGGGAGCTCCTACGAGCAGTACTTC
TRBD1 | TRBJ1-1 | . | TRBV9 | CASSVRQGLNTEAFF | TGTGCCAGCAGCGTCCGACAGGGGTTGAACACTGAAGCTTTCTTT
. | TRBJ2-7 | once | TRBV7-8 | CASSPADPSYEQYF | TGTGCCAGCAGCCCCGCGGATCCCTCCTACGAGCAGTACTTC
. | TRBJ2-5 | . | TRBV30 | CAWSVRGGGETQYF | TGTGCCTGGAGTGTACGGGGAGGGGGGGAGACCCAGTACTTC
. | TRBJ1-1 | . | TRBV28 | CASSFPGGLGTEAFF | TGTGCCAGCAGTTTCCCGGGGGGCCTCGGCACTGAAGCTTTCTTT
TRBD1 | TRBJ2-7 | . | TRBV6-5 | CASKGTGGFHEQYF | TGTGCCAGCAAAGGGACAGGGGGCTTCCACGAGCAGTACTTC
TRBD1 | TRBJ1-2 | . | TRBV11-2 | CASSQADRGRYGYTF | TGTGCCAGCAGCCAGGCGGACAGGGGACGCTATGGCTACACCTTC
. | TRBJ1-5 | . | TRBV19 | CASLPGGLSNQPQHF | TGTGCCAGCCTACCGGGGGGCCTTAGCAATCAGCCCCAGCATTTT
TRBD1 | TRBJ1-4 | once | TRBV15 | CATSRDQGQGNEKLFF | TGTGCCACCAGCAGAGATCAAGGACAGGGTAATGAAAAACTGTTTTTT
TRBD2 | TRBJ2-7 | . | TRBV14 | CASSHKLAGYEQYF | TGTGCCAGCAGCCACAAGCTAGCGGGATACGAGCAGTACTTC
TRBD2 | TRBJ2-7 | . | TRBV7-8 | CASSHATSGDSYEQYF | TGTGCCAGCAGCCATGCGACTAGCGGGGACTCCTACGAGCAGTACTTC
. | TRBJ1-4 | . | TRBV5-1 | CASSFRTTTNEKLFF | TGCGCCAGCAGCTTTAGAACCACAACTAATGAAAAACTGTTTTTT
TRBD1 | TRBJ2-7 | . | TRBV18 | CASSPGTGSTYEQYF | TGTGCCAGCTCACCTGGGACAGGGAGTACCTACGAGCAGTACTTC
. | TRBJ1-2 | . | TRBV9 | CASSVGQGPNYGYTF | TGTGCCAGCAGCGTAGGTCAGGGCCCTAACTATGGCTACACCTTC
TRBD2 | TRBJ2-1 | . | TRBV18 | CASSPVTAGDHHEQFF | TGTGCCAGCTCACCAGTCACAGCGGGGGATCACCATGAGCAGTTCTTC
TRBD2 | TRBJ2-7 | . | TRBV4-1 | CASSRGTSGRVEQYF | TGCGCCAGCAGCCGCGGGACTAGCGGGAGGGTCGAGCAGTACTTC
. | TRBJ2-2 | once | TRBV5-4 | CASSSSTGELFF | TGTGCCAGCAGCTCTTCCACCGGGGAGCTGTTTTTT
TRBD2 | TRBJ2-7 | . | TRBV10-1 | CASSESATERGTYEQYF | TGCGCCAGCAGTGAGTCGGCTACGGAGCGGGGGACTTACGAGCAGTACTTC
TRBD2 | TRBJ2-7 | . | TRBV11-3 | CASSLAASGAYEQYF | TGTGCCAGCAGCTTAGCCGCTAGCGGGGCCTACGAGCAGTACTTC
TRBD1 | TRBJ1-3 | . | TRBV10-3 | CAIRSDRMRSGNTIYF | TGTGCCATCAGATCGGACAGGATGAGGTCTGGAAACACCATATATTTT
TRBD2 | TRBJ2-7 | . | TRBV13 | CASSLGPGGVEQYF | TGTGCCAGCAGCTTAGGCCCGGGGGGGGTCGAGCAGTACTTC
TRBD2 | TRBJ2-1 | . | TRBV18 | CASSPKRETRNEQFF | TGTGCCAGCTCACCGAAGCGGGAGACCCGCAATGAGCAGTTCTTC
TRBD1 | TRBJ1-1 | . | TRBV5-1 | CASAGTGDTEAFF | TGCGCCAGCGCCGGGACAGGGGACACTGAAGCTTTCTTT
TRBD1 | TRBJ1-5 | . | TRBV6-1 | CASSESGGLQPQHF | TGTGCCAGCAGTGAGTCAGGGGGCCTTCAGCCCCAGCATTTT
. | TRBJ2-3 | . | TRBV11-2 | CASSLDRGIGGDTQYF | TGTGCCAGCAGCTTAGATCGAGGGATAGGCGGCGATACGCAGTATTTT
TRBD1 | TRBJ1-2 | . | TRBV7-8 | CASSQYRGGYGYTF | TGTGCCAGCAGCCAATACAGGGGTGGCTATGGCTACACCTTC
. | TRBJ2-7 | . | TRBV6-5 | CASSYSRGISYEQYF | TGTGCCAGCAGTTACTCCAGGGGCATCTCCTACGAGCAGTACTTC
. | TRBJ2-1 | . | TRBV11-2 | CASSLWTENEQFF | TGTGCCAGCAGCTTATGGACAGAGAATGAGCAGTTCTTC
. | TRBJ1-1 | . | TRBV15 | CATSRAARNTEAFF | TGTGCCACCAGCCGCGCGGCCCGGAACACTGAAGCTTTCTTT
TRBD1 | TRBJ1-6 | . | TRBV19 | CASSPIGQGNSPLHF | TGTGCCAGTAGCCCGATCGGACAGGGGAATTCACCCCTCCACTTT
TRBD2 | TRBJ2-7 | . | TRBV10-3 | CAISEGGLAGGDEQYF | TGTGCCATCAGTGAAGGAGGACTAGCGGGAGGAGACGAGCAGTACTTC
TRBD1 | TRBJ2-1 | . | TRBV18 | CASSQTGGSEQFF | TGTGCCAGCTCACAGACAGGGGGAAGTGAGCAGTTCTTC
. | TRBJ1-1 | . | TRBV11-2 | CASSLGDTEAFF | TGTGCCAGCAGCTTAGGTGACACAGAAGCTTTCTTT
TRBD1 | TRBJ1-2 | . | TRBV5-1 | CASSWGQGVTYGYTF | TGCGCCAGCAGCTGGGGACAGGGGGTGACATATGGCTACACCTTC
TRBD2 | TRBJ2-3 | . | TRBV29-1 | CSARTSGAPDTQYF | TGCAGCGCCCGGACTAGCGGGGCCCCAGATACGCAGTATTTT
. | TRBJ1-1 | . | TRBV7-6 | CASSPLTDPTEAFF | TGTGCCAGCAGCCCCCTGACAGACCCCACTGAAGCTTTCTTT
. | TRBJ1-1 | . | TRBV2 | CASIGGGYTEAFF | TGTGCCAGCATAGGAGGAGGTTACACTGAAGCTTTCTTT
TRBD2 | TRBJ2-7 | . | TRBV5-6 | CASSLRLSGISSYEQYF | TGTGCCAGCAGCTTGAGACTTAGCGGGATCAGCTCCTACGAGCAGTACTTC
TRBD1 | TRBJ1-1 | few | TRBV4-1 | CASSFSGTGGTEAFF | TGCGCCAGCAGCTTCTCGGGGACAGGGGGGACTGAAGCTTTCTTT
. | TRBJ2-7 | . | TRBV21-1 | CASSKDVVKRMKSSYEQYF | TGTGCCAGCAGCAAAGATGTGGTGAAGCGGATGAAGAGCTCCTACGAGCAGTACTTC
TRBD2 | TRBJ2-7 | . | TRBV11-3 | CASSILAGPAYEQYF | TGTGCCAGCAGCATATTAGCGGGCCCGGCCTACGAGCAGTACTTC
. | TRBJ2-7 | once | TRBV6-5 | CACILSPGIYEQYF | TGTGCGTGCATTTTGTCCCCGGGAATCTACGAGCAGTACTTC
. | TRBJ1-5 | few | TRBV5-1 | CASSLEGRNNQPQHF | TGCGCCAGCAGCTTGGAGGGGCGGAACAATCAGCCCCAGCATTTT
TRBD1 | TRBJ1-2 | . | TRBV7-9 | CASSEDRGIYYGYTF | TGTGCCAGCAGCGAGGACAGGGGGATCTACTATGGCTACACCTTC
TRBD1 | TRBJ1-1 | . | TRBV19 | CASNTGVAEAFF | TGTGCCAGTAACACAGGGGTGGCTGAAGCTTTCTTT
. | TRBJ1-1 | . | TRBV7-9 | CASSILGGQLNTEAFF | TGTGCCAGCAGCATTCTAGGCGGACAGTTGAACACTGAAGCTTTCTTT
TRBD1 | TRBJ2-7 | few | TRBV14 | CASSQDSQGVWYEQYF | TGTGCCAGCAGCCAAGATTCACAGGGGGTTTGGTACGAGCAGTACTTC